This T cell receptor (beta chain) appears in the sequencing data of a study of OX40 agonist ivuxolimab in advanced cancers. Overall study: Patients received ivuxolimab, an intravenous treatment, every 2 weeks at 0.01 to 10 mg/kg.

About this clone: Its antigen is currently unknown.

Using immunoSEQ multiplex PCR, the repertoire was profiled, and TCRdb retains in-frame clones only, with some absent. The table lists more than 80,000 clones, approximately 90% of them singletons. The ends lost 8 bases at V and 2 bases at J; junction bases unmatched: 7. Germline V gene lookup returns CDR1 SNHLY and CDR2 FYNNEI. CDR3 length: 14 residues. Overall study findings and caveats: Blood T cells, both CD4+ and CD8+, expanded clonally by week 6 at 0.1 to 3.0 mg/kg. At 0.1-3.0 mg/kg, partial responders had clonal expansion among the lowest observed. Expanded peripheral T cell antigen specificity was not determined.

The specimen was CD4+ or CD8+ T cells sorted from blood, collected in a trial of the OX40 agonist ivuxolimab. V is TRBV2 and J is TRBJ2-5; 8 nucleotides match TRBD1. The sequence came from an adult with an advanced solid tumor such as melanoma, head and neck, liver or kidney cancer. The DNA of the CDR3 is TGTGCCAGCCAAACAGGGGGAGTACAAGAGACCCAGTACTTC. Residues: CASQTGGVQETQYF.